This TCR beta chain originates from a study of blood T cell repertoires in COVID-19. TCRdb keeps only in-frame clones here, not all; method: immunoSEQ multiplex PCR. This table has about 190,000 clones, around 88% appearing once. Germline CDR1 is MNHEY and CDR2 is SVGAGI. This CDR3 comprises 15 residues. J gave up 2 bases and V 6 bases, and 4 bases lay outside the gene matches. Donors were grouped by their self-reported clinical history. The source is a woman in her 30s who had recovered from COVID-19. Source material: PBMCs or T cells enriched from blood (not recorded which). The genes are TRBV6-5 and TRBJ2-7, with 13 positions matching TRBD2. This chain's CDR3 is CASRPTSGGAYEQYF. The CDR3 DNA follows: TGTGCCAGCAGACCTACTAGCGGGGGGGCCTACGAGCAGTACTTC.